Listed below are T cell receptor beta chains from one sample, sequenced in a study of T cell responses to AZD1222 COVID-19 vaccine. Here immunoSEQ multiplex PCR was the method, and the copy in TCRdb shows in-frame clones only, minus some. The profile covers 150,000 to 200,000 clones, with 90% to 95% appearing a single time and about 1% taken by the ten largest. The sample here was peripheral blood, taken 28 days after the second AZD1222 dose. These receptors were collected from an adult who received the AZD1222 COVID-19 vaccine. CDR3s include the opening cysteine and the closing phenylalanine or tryptophan. A D gene is named only where the DNA matches it firmly. The size entry is marked missing in some rows and otherwise reads once, few, many or a size class.

- - TRBJ1-3 TRBV2 CASSPPRASGNTIYF TGTGCCAGCAGCCCTCCGCGGGCCTCTGGAAACACCATATATTTT
- - TRBJ1-4 TRBV18 CASSPSREQKLFF TGTGCCAGCTCCCCTTCAAGAGAACAAAAACTGTTTTTT
- - TRBJ1-5 TRBV6-5 CASSRVAGQPQHF TGTGCCAGCAGTCGGGTGGCGGGACAGCCCCAGCATTTT
- TRBD1 TRBJ1-4 TRBV6-6 CASSTGTGVEKLFF TGTGCCAGCAGCACCGGGACAGGGGTAGAAAAACTGTTTTTT
- - TRBJ2-1 TRBV20-1 CSARNANEQFF TGCAGTGCTAGAAACGCTAATGAGCAGTTCTTC
- TRBD1 TRBJ1-4 TRBV7-9 CASSLLWGQQEKLFF TGTGCCAGCAGCTTATTGTGGGGACAGCAAGAAAAACTGTTTTTT
- - TRBJ2-5 TRBV18 CASSPTPRETQYF TGTGCCAGCTCACCGACCCCCAGGGAGACCCAGTACTTC
- - TRBJ1-1 TRBV2 CASRVGRDTEAFF TGTGCCAGCCGAGTAGGGAGGGACACTGAAGCTTTCTTT
- TRBD1 TRBJ1-2 TRBV3-1/TRBV3-2 CASSQDGQDGYTF TGTGCCAGCAGCCAAGATGGACAGGATGGCTACACCTTC
once TRBD1 TRBJ2-2 TRBV6-5 CASSQGQGARELFF TGTGCCAGCAGCCAAGGACAGGGGGCCAGGGAGCTGTTTTTT
- TRBD1 TRBJ1-3 TRBV4-2 CASSQDRGGPGNTIYF TGTGCCAGCAGCCAAGATAGAGGGGGCCCTGGAAACACCATATATTTT
- TRBD1 TRBJ1-3 TRBV6-1 CASSERTGGGNTIYF TGTGCCAGCAGTGAAAGGACAGGCGGTGGAAACACCATATATTTT
- - TRBJ1-6 TRBV11-2 CASSLAARTYNSPLHF TGTGCCAGCAGCTTAGCGGCCCGAACCTATAATTCACCCCTCCACTTT
- TRBD1 TRBJ1-2 TRBV9 CASSKRTGGNYGYTF TGTGCCAGCAGCAAACGGACAGGGGGGAACTATGGCTACACCTTC
once TRBD1 TRBJ1-5 TRBV11-2 CASSLAPPGGGQPQHF TGTGCCAGCAGCTTAGCCCCTCCAGGGGGTGGTCAGCCCCAGCATTTT
- - TRBJ1-2 TRBV28 CASSRTENYGYTF TGTGCCAGCAGCCGGACGGAAAACTATGGCTACACCTTC
- TRBD1 TRBJ1-1 TRBV30 CAWSVRDRVTEAFF TGTGCCTGGAGTGTCCGGGACAGGGTCACTGAAGCTTTCTTT
- - TRBJ1-5 TRBV3-1/TRBV3-2 CASSQGIMWTQPQHF TGTGCCAGCAGCCAAGGGATAATGTGGACCCAGCCCCAGCATTTT
- - TRBJ2-1 TRBV5-1 CASSLSSGEQFF TGCGCCAGCAGCTTGTCATCGGGCGAGCAGTTCTTC
- TRBD1 TRBJ1-1 TRBV6-5 CASSYGTGGLTEAFF TGTGCCAGCAGTTACGGGACAGGGGGCTTGACTGAAGCTTTCTTT
- TRBD1 TRBJ1-1 TRBV6-5 CASSYTGAANTEAFF TGTGCCAGCAGTTATACAGGGGCGGCGAACACTGAAGCTTTCTTT
- - TRBJ1-1 TRBV11-2 CASSLGVTNTEAFF TGTGCCAGCAGCTTAGGGGTGACGAACACTGAAGCTTTCTTT
- TRBD1 TRBJ2-2 TRBV6-5 CASRRTGITGELFF TGTGCCAGCAGAAGGACAGGGATCACCGGGGAGCTGTTTTTT
- TRBD1 TRBJ1-5 TRBV13 CASSLGRGHQPQHF TGTGCCAGCAGCTTGGGCAGGGGGCATCAGCCCCAGCATTTT
- - TRBJ2-1 TRBV12-3/TRBV12-4 CASSLSYNEQFF TGTGCCAGCAGTCTCTCCTACAATGAGCAGTTCTTC
- - TRBJ1-2 TRBV30 CAWNQQGPNYGYTF TGTGCCTGGAATCAGCAGGGACCAAACTATGGCTACACCTTC
- - TRBJ2-7 TRBV13 CASSLGGGSYEQYF TGTGCCAGCAGCCTGGGGGGAGGCTCCTACGAGCAGTACTTC
once TRBD1 TRBJ1-1 TRBV5-5 CASATGGFVVLRDTEAFF TGTGCCAGCGCGACAGGGGGCTTTGTCGTTCTGAGGGACACTGAAGCTTTCTTT
- - TRBJ2-7 TRBV9 CASSGSGSHYEQYF TGTGCCAGCAGCGGAAGCGGGTCCCACTACGAGCAGTACTTC
- - TRBJ1-5 TRBV15 CATTRQRNQPQHF TGTGCCACCACAAGACAGCGCAATCAGCCCCAGCATTTT
- - TRBJ2-3 TRBV7-9 CASSPRLADTQYF TGTGCCAGCAGCCCCCGGCTTGCGGATACGCAGTATTTT